Listed below are T cell receptor beta chains from one sample, sequenced in a study of graft-versus-host responses after intestinal transplantation. For these receptors, no antigen is known. This table comes from immunoSEQ multiplex PCR, and its TCRdb copy is limited to in-frame clones, with some not included. The sample yields about 93,000 clones, just under 95% seen once. The sample here was unstimulated CD8+ T cells sorted from spleen or lymph node cells, taken before intestinal transplant. The receptors originated from a human donor who received an intestinal transplant. The CDR3 runs from the conserved cysteine through the conserved F or W. The D gene is left open where the match is weak.

d_call | j_call | v_call | cdr3_aa
NA | TRBJ2-7 | TRBV6-6 | CASSATRGSTYEQYF
TRBD1 | TRBJ2-7 | TRBV9 | CASSVTGGEREQYF
NA | TRBJ1-1 | TRBV5-6 | CASRMGGGLNTEAFF
NA | TRBJ2-2 | TRBV4-2 | CASSEEYPDTGELFF
TRBD1 | TRBJ2-7 | TRBV28 | CASSTGQGPTYEQYF
TRBD1 | TRBJ1-2 | TRBV4-1 | CASSQEAGGGYGYTF
TRBD2 | TRBJ2-1 | TRBV27 | CASSGLAGGDEQFF
TRBD1 | TRBJ2-1 | TRBV6-5 | CASSPGGVWNEQFF
NA | TRBJ2-3 | TRBV13 | CASSLRQGSTDTQYF
TRBD1 | TRBJ2-7 | TRBV5-4 | CASSNRDRVGEQYF
TRBD1 | TRBJ1-4 | TRBV4-3 | CASSQGTSGQINEKLFF
TRBD1 | NA | TRBV10-3 | CAISAWTGGGGSGDEQYF
TRBD2 | TRBJ2-7 | TRBV9 | CASSVETPSGPPYEQYF
NA | TRBJ1-5 | TRBV19 | CASRDVTGMGSNQPQHF
TRBD1 | TRBJ2-7 | TRBV19 | CASSAQGAQEQYF
NA | TRBJ1-6 | TRBV30 | CAWSVFRGGGSPLHF
TRBD1 | TRBJ1-5 | TRBV15 | CATSEGPGGYSNQPQHF
NA | TRBJ1-2 | TRBV4-2 | CASSQDPWGLNGYTF
NA | TRBJ2-7 | TRBV7-9 | CASSSQASYEQYF
TRBD1 | TRBJ2-7 | TRBV10-3 | CAISESRQGVASYEQYF
NA | TRBJ2-1 | TRBV4-1 | CASSAARQLGSYNEQFF
TRBD1 | NA | TRBV5-1 | CASSLGGQTYEQYF
TRBD1 | TRBJ2-7 | TRBV6-1 | CASSPGTGSTYEQYF